Listed below are T cell receptor beta chains from one sample, sequenced in a study of blood T cell repertoires in COVID-19. The protocol was immunoSEQ multiplex PCR, while the TCRdb copy is restricted to in-frame clones and leaves out a portion. There are 250,000 to 350,000 clones in the sample; approximately 85% occur only once, and 1.5% to 2% lies in the top ten. The material sequenced was peripheral blood. The receptor source for this set is a woman aged 45-65 years with acute or convalescent COVID-19. CDR3s include the opening cysteine and the closing phenylalanine or tryptophan. The D gene is left open where the match is weak. Clone size appears in some rows only: once, few, many, or a class for an expanded clone.

v_call	j_call	d_call	cdr3_length	clone_size	cdr3_aa	cdr3_nt
TRBV2	TRBJ1-3	TRBD1	16	NA	CASSGGLGTGRNTIYF	TGTGCCAGCAGTGGGGGGCTCGGGACAGGGAGAAACACCATATATTTT
TRBV7-2	TRBJ1-1	NA	14	NA	CASSPQSADTEAFF	TGTGCCAGCAGCCCACAAAGCGCTGACACTGAAGCTTTCTTT
TRBV7-6	TRBJ2-7	NA	10	NA	CASIGNEQYF	TGTGCCAGCATCGGGAACGAGCAGTACTTC
TRBV4-3	TRBJ2-3	TRBD2	16	NA	CASSQEGKRGFDTQYF	TGCGCCAGCAGCCAAGAAGGCAAGCGGGGTTTCGATACGCAGTATTTT
TRBV4-1	TRBJ1-5	NA	15	NA	CASSRTGTANQPQHF	TGCGCCAGCAGCCGCACCGGGACTGCTAATCAGCCCCAGCATTTT
TRBV29-1	TRBJ1-5	NA	14	NA	CSVVTGGSNQPQHF	TGCAGCGTTGTTACGGGAGGAAGCAATCAGCCCCAGCATTTT
TRBV24-1	TRBJ2-3	TRBD1	15	NA	CATSDMDRGQDTQYF	TGTGCCACCAGTGACATGGACAGGGGGCAAGATACGCAGTATTTT
TRBV7-3	TRBJ2-2	NA	14	NA	CASTSGVGTGELFF	TGTGCCAGCACTTCCGGGGTGGGCACCGGGGAGCTGTTTTTT
TRBV18	TRBJ2-3	TRBD2	16	NA	CASSLRTSGSTDTQYF	TGTGCCAGCTCACTGCGGACTAGCGGGAGCACAGATACGCAGTATTTT
TRBV5-4	TRBJ2-7	TRBD2	14	NA	CASSTSKTSSEQYF	TGTGCCAGCAGCACATCTAAGACTAGCAGCGAGCAGTACTTC
TRBV30	TRBJ1-2	TRBD1	13	NA	CAWNRDRLSGYTF	TGTGCCTGGAACCGGGACAGGTTGTCTGGCTACACCTTC
TRBV19	TRBJ2-5	NA	15	NA	CASSIGVTSRETQYF	TGTGCCAGTAGTATAGGGGTGACTAGTAGGGAGACCCAGTACTTC
TRBV7-2	TRBJ1-1	NA	13	NA	CASSSRRGTEAFF	TGTGCCAGCAGCTCGCGACGGGGCACTGAAGCTTTCTTT
TRBV28	TRBJ2-5	TRBD1	15	NA	CASSNLDRGAETQYF	TGTGCCAGCAGCAACCTCGACAGGGGGGCAGAGACCCAGTACTTC
TRBV18	TRBJ2-2	NA	16	few	CASSPFSGGNTGELFF	TGTGCCAGCTCACCGTTTTCAGGAGGGAACACCGGGGAGCTGTTTTTT
TRBV6-2/TRBV6-3	TRBJ2-7	NA	16	once	CASSYPLERPDYEQYF	TGTGCCAGCAGTTACCCCCTTGAGCGCCCCGACTACGAGCAGTACTTC
TRBV5-1	TRBJ1-4	TRBD1	16	NA	CASSFLDRGQNEKLFF	TGCGCCAGCAGCTTTTTAGACAGGGGCCAGAATGAAAAACTGTTTTTT
TRBV19	TRBJ2-7	TRBD1	13	NA	CASTNLQGDEQYF	TGTGCCAGTACCAACTTACAGGGGGACGAGCAGTACTTC
TRBV4-1	TRBJ2-1	TRBD2	16	once	CASSQYLAGGYNEQFF	TGCGCCAGCAGCCAATATCTAGCGGGAGGGTACAATGAGCAGTTCTTC
TRBV5-5	TRBJ2-3	TRBD2	15	few	CASRASGRPWDTQYF	TGTGCCAGCAGGGCTAGCGGGAGGCCCTGGGATACGCAGTATTTT
TRBV5-4	TRBJ1-5	NA	15	NA	CASSTGGDSNQPQHF	TGTGCCAGCAGCACCGGGGGGGATAGCAATCAGCCCCAGCATTTT
TRBV5-1	TRBJ2-7	TRBD2	14	NA	CASTGTSASYEQYF	TGCGCCAGCACCGGGACTAGCGCCTCCTACGAGCAGTACTTC
TRBV7-9	TRBJ2-7	NA	13	NA	CASSFGQLYEQYF	TGTGCCAGCAGCTTCGGACAGCTGTACGAGCAGTACTTC
TRBV3-1/TRBV3-2	TRBJ2-7	NA	12	NA	CASSQDIYEQYF	TGTGCCAGCAGCCAAGATATCTACGAGCAGTACTTC
TRBV7-2	TRBJ2-7	NA	12	NA	CASSSTVYEQYF	TGTGCCAGCAGCTCGACAGTCTACGAGCAGTACTTC
TRBV9	TRBJ2-7	TRBD2	15	few	CASSVAAGEVYEQYF	TGTGCCAGCAGCGTAGCGGCGGGAGAGGTCTACGAGCAGTACTTC
TRBV18	TRBJ1-6	TRBD1	15	NA	CASSPPNRGDSPLHF	TGTGCCAGCTCACCACCCAACAGGGGTGATTCACCCCTCCACTTT
TRBV15	TRBJ1-5	TRBD1	14	once	CATLGQGAFQPQHF	TGTGCCACCTTAGGACAGGGGGCTTTTCAGCCCCAGCATTTT
TRBV18	TRBJ1-2	NA	14	few	CASSSTDSSYGYTF	TGTGCCAGCTCTTCGACGGACAGTTCCTATGGCTACACCTTC
TRBV2	TRBJ1-5	NA	18	NA	CASSENRQGRNSNQPQHF	TGTGCCAGCAGTGAAAACCGGCAGGGGCGAAATAGCAATCAGCCCCAGCATTTT
TRBV9	TRBJ2-1	TRBD2	15	NA	CASSLSGRSYNEQFF	TGTGCCAGCAGCCTCAGCGGGAGATCCTACAATGAGCAGTTCTTC
TRBV9	TRBJ1-3	NA	14	once	CASSVGTVGNTIYF	TGTGCCAGCAGCGTAGGGACAGTTGGAAACACCATATATTTT
TRBV27	TRBJ2-1	TRBD2	15	NA	CASTRTSGFEVEQFF	TGTGCCAGCACTCGGACTAGCGGGTTCGAGGTTGAGCAGTTCTTC
TRBV14	TRBJ2-5	NA	15	NA	CASSQEAGSQETQYF	TGTGCCAGCAGCCAAGAGGCGGGCAGCCAAGAGACCCAGTACTTC
TRBV28	TRBJ2-3	TRBD2	15	NA	CASSSPGGSTDTQYF	TGTGCCAGCAGTTCCCCGGGGGGTAGCACAGATACGCAGTATTTT
TRBV19	TRBJ1-2	TRBD1	14	NA	CASSIPGGFPGYTF	TGTGCCAGTAGTATCCCAGGGGGCTTTCCTGGCTACACCTTC
TRBV5-4	TRBJ1-2	NA	14	NA	CASSFGSRQQSYTF	TGTGCCAGCAGCTTCGGCAGCCGACAGCAGAGCTACACCTTC
TRBV29-1	TRBJ2-7	TRBD1	12	once	CSVGDRVSEQYF	TGCAGCGTTGGGGACAGGGTATCCGAGCAGTACTTC
TRBV18	TRBJ2-7	TRBD2	16	NA	CASSGPRGSGTYEQYF	TGTGCCAGCTCAGGACCGCGTGGTAGCGGGACCTACGAGCAGTACTTC
TRBV2	TRBJ2-7	NA	11	NA	CASRRAYEQYF	TGTGCCAGCAGGCGCGCCTACGAGCAGTACTTC
TRBV30	TRBJ2-1	TRBD2	15	NA	CAWSGAGVYYNEQFF	TGTGCCTGGAGTGGAGCGGGAGTATACTACAATGAGCAGTTCTTC